This T cell receptor (beta chain) was profiled in a study of a mutant IDH1 vaccine in newly diagnosed glioma. Turning to the study itself: Vaccines were first given 4-6 weeks after radiotherapy alone, or with temozolomide cycles.

The method was immunoSEQ multiplex PCR; TCRdb's version includes in-frame clones alone and lacks a portion of them. The data contain around 45,000 clones, 70% to 90% of them singletons. Points on this clone: The antigen remains unidentified.

As to time point: week 35, safety follow-up. Topical imiquimod was applied with each vaccine dose, which held 300 ug of mutant IDH1 20-mer peptide. New WHO grade 3 or 4 astrocytomas that were IDH1-mutant and ATRX-lost had been found in donors. V shed 5 bases and J shed 1 base, with 14 bases lying between them. The CDR3 sequence is 15 residues long. Germline assignment: CDR1 SGHNT and CDR2 YYREEE (reference sequence). This sequence joins TRBV5-4 and TRBJ2-3; D tentatively reads TRBD1 or TRBD2 (6 bases each). The specimen was PBMCs, collected from a glioma patient whose treatment included an IDH1 peptide vaccine. The TCR sequence derives from a middle-aged woman with glioma. CDR3 sequence: CASSEGGRRTDTQYF. CDR3 DNA: TGTGCCAGCAGTGAGGGGGGCCGACGCACAGATACGCAGTATTTT.